The rows below give T cell receptor beta chains drawn from one sample of a study of CD8 T cells in ankylosing spondylitis. MiXCR was run by TCRdb on the 5' RACE reads, yielding one entry per CDR3 protein. The sample includes some 330,000 distinct CDR3 sequences, around 8% seen only once; the top ten take less than 15%. Sequencing was performed on blood, either unsorted or a sorted T cell fraction (not recorded which). These receptors all come from a male donor with ankylosing spondylitis. Both conserved end residues are part of each CDR3. A D gene is named only where the DNA matches it firmly. Size tells how often a clone was seen (once, few, many) or the class of an expanded clone, and some rows leave it out.

>TRBV4-1|TRBJ2-7|NA|TRBD2
TGCGCCAGCAGCCAAGACCCCGTTAATAGCGGGGCCCCCTACGAGCAGTACTTC
CASSQDPVNSGAPYEQYF
>TRBV28|TRBJ2-7|few|TRBD2
TGTGCCAGCAGTTTCGGGGTAGCGGGAGAGAACTACGAGCAGTACTTC
CASSFGVAGENYEQYF
>TRBV4-3|TRBJ2-6|many|NA
TGCGCCAGCAGCCAAGATCCCCCATTCCAGACTGGGGCCAACGTCCTGACTTTC
CASSQDPPFQTGANVLTF
>TRBV20-1|TRBJ2-7|many|TRBD2
TGCAGTTTTCCCGGGGGGACTAGCGGGAGTTACGAGCAGTACTTC
CSFPGGTSGSYEQYF
>TRBV27|TRBJ2-3|many|NA
TGTGCCAGCAGGAAAGCGGGCACAGATACGCAGTATTTT
CASRKAGTDTQYF
>TRBV19|TRBJ1-6|few|TRBD1
TGTGCCAGTGGGACAGGGGTTAATTCACCCCTCCACTTT
CASGTGVNSPLHF
>TRBV7-3|TRBJ2-7|NA|NA
TGTGCCAGCAGCTTGGGGGAAGGTGGCGAGCAGTACTTC
CASSLGEGGEQYF
>TRBV12-3/TRBV12-4|TRBJ2-5|NA|TRBD2
TGTGCCAGCAGTTTAGGGGGACTAGCGGAAGAGACCCAGTACTTC
CASSLGGLAEETQYF
>TRBV11-2|TRBJ2-1|NA|TRBD2
TGTGCCAGCAGCACGGGACTAGCGGGAGCCAATGAGCAGTTCTTC
CASSTGLAGANEQFF
>TRBV20-1|TRBJ2-1|many|TRBD1
TGCAGTGCTAGACACCTGGACAGGGGGCGCTTCAACAATGAGCAGTTCTTC
CSARHLDRGRFNNEQFF
>TRBV7-2|TRBJ2-7|NA|NA
TGTGCCAGCAGTACGGGAGTTGGTCACTACGAGCAGTACTTC
CASSTGVGHYEQYF
>TRBV15|TRBJ1-4|NA|TRBD1
TGTGCCACCAGCACCGGGACAGGGGAGGCGGGAAAACTGTTTTTT
CATSTGTGEAGKLFF
>TRBV4-1|TRBJ2-3|many|TRBD2
TGCGCCAGCAGCCATGGAATTTTCCCGGGACTAGCAAGCACAGATACGCAGTATTTT
CASSHGIFPGLASTDTQYF
>TRBV9|TRBJ2-3|many|TRBD2
TGTGCCAGCAGCGTTGGGGGACTAGCGGGAGGTACGCAGTATTTT
CASSVGGLAGGTQYF
>TRBV7-2|TRBJ2-1|many|NA
TGTGCCAGCAGCGGGTCCGGGTCCTACAATGAGCAGTTCTTC
CASSGSGSYNEQFF
>TRBV4-2|TRBJ2-7|NA|TRBD1
TGTGCCAGCAGCCATTTCGGGGGACAGGGATCCTACGAGCAGTACTTC
CASSHFGGQGSYEQYF